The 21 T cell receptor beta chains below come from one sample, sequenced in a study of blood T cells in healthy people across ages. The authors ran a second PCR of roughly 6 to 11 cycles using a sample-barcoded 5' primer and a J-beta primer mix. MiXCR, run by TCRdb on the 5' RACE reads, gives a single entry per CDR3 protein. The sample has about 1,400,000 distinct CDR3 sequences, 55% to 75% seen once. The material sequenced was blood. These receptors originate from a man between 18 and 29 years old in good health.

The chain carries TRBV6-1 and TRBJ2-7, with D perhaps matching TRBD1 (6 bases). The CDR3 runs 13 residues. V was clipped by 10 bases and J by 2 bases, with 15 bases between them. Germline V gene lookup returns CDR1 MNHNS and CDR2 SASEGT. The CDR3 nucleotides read TGTGCCACAAAGACAGGAACTACCTACGAGCAGTACTTC. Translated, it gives CATKTGTTYEQYF.

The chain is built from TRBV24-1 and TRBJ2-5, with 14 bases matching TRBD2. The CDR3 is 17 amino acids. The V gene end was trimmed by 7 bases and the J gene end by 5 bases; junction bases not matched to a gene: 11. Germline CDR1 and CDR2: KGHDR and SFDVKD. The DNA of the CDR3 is TGTGCCACCAGCGGGACTAGCGGGAGTGCGGCCCAGGAGACCCAGTACTTC. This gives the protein CATSGTSGSAAQETQYF.

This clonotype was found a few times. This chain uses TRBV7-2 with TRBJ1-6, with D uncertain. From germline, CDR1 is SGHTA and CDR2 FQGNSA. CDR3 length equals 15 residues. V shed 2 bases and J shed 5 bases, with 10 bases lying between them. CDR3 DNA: TGTGCCAGCAGCTTAATGGCAAGGAATAATTCACCCCTCCACTTT. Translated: CASSLMARNNSPLHF. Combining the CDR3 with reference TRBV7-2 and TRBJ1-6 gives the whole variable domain GAGVSQSPSNKVTEKGKDVELRCDPISGHTALYWYRQSLGQGLEFLIYFQGNSAPDKSGLPSDRFSAERTGGSVSTLTIQRTQQEDSAVYLCASSLMARNNSPLHFGNGTRLTVT.

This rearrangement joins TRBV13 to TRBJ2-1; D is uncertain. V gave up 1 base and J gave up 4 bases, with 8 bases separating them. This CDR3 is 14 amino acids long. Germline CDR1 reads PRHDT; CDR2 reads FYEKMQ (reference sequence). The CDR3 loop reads CASSLEGKYNEQFF. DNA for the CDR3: TGTGCCAGCAGCTTAGAGGGAAAATACAATGAGCAGTTCTTC. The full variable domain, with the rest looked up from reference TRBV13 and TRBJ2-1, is AAGVIQSPRHLIKEKRETATLKCYPIPRHDTVYWYQQGPGQDPQFLISFYEKMQSDKGSIPDRFSAQQFSDYHSELNMSSLELGDSALYFCASSLEGKYNEQFFGPGTRLTVL.

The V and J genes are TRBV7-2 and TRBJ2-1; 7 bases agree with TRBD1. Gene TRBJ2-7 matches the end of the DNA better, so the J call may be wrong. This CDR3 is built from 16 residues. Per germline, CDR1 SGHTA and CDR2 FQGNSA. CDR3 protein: CASSLDAGTVSYEQYF. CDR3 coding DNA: TGTGCCAGCAGCTTAGATGCCGGGACAGTTTCCTACGAGCAGTACTTC.

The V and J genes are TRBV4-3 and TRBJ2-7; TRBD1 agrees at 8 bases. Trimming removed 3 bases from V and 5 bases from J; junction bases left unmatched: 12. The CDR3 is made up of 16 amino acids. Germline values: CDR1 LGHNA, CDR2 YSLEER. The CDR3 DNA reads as TGCGCCAGCAGCCAGGGGACGGGGACAGGCACCGACGAGCAGTACTTC. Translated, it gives CASSQGTGTGTDEQYF.

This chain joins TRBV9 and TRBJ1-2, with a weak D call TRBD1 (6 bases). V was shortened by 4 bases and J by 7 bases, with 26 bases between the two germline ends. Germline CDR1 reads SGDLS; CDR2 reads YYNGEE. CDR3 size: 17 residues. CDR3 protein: CASSPTRVAPGTSGYTF. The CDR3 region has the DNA TGTGCCAGCAGCCCCACCCGCGTAGCCCCAGGGACAAGTGGCTACACCTTC.

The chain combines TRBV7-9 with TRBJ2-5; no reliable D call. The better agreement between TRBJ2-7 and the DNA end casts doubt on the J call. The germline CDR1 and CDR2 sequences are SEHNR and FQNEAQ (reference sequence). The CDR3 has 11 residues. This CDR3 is CASSATLEQYF. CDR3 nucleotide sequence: TGTGCCAGCAGCGCAACCCTCGAGCAGTACTTC.

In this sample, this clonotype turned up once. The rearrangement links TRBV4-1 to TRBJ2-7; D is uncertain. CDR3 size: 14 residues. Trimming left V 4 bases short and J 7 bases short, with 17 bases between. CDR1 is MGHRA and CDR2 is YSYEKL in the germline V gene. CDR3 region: CASSRTSLTREQYF. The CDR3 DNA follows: TGCGCCAGCAGCCGTACCAGTTTGACCAGGGAGCAGTACTTC.

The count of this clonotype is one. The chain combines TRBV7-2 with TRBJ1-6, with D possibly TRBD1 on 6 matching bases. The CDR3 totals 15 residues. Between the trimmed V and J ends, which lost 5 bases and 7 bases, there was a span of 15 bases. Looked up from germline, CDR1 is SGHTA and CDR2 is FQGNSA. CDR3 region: CASSPRGEKNSPLHF. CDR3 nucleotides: TGTGCCAGCAGCCCGAGGGGGGAGAAGAATTCACCCCTCCACTTT.

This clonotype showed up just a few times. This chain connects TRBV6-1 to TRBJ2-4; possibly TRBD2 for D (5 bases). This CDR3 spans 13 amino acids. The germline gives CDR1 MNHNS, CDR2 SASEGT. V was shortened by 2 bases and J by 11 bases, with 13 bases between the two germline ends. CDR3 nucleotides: TGTGCCAGCAGTGAAAGGTGGACGGAGGTTCAGTACTTC. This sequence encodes CASSERWTEVQYF.

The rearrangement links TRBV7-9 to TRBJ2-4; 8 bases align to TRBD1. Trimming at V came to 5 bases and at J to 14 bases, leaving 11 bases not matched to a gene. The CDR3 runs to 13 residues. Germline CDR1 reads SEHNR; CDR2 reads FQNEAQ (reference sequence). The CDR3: CASSPSFGTGKYF. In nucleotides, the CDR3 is TGTGCCAGCAGCCCCAGCTTCGGGACAGGAAAGTACTTC. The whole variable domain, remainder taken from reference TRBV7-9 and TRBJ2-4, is DTGVSQNPRHKITKRGQNVTFRCDPISEHNRLYWYRQTLGQGPEFLTYFQNEAQLEKSRLLSDRFSAERPKGSFSTLEIQRTEQGDSAMYLCASSPSFGTGKYFGAGTRLSVL.

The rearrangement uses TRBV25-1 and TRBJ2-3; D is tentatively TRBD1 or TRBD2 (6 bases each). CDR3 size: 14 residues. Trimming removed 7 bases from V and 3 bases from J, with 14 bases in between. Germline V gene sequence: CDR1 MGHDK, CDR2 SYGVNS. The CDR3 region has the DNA TGTGCCAGCAATGGGGGCGGGAAGACAGATACGCAGTATTTT. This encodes CASNGGGKTDTQYF.

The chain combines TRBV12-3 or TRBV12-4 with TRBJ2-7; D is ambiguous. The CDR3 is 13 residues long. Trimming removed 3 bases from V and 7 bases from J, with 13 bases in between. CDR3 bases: TGTGCCAGCAGTTTTACAGAAAAGGGTGAGCAGTACTTC. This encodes CASSFTEKGEQYF.

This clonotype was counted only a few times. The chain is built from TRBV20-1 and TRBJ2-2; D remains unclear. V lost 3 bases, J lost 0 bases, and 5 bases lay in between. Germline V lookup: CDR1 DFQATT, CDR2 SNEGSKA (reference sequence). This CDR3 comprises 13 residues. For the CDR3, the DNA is TGCAGTGCTAGGCTAGCGAACACCGGGGAGCTGTTTTTT. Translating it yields CSARLANTGELFF.

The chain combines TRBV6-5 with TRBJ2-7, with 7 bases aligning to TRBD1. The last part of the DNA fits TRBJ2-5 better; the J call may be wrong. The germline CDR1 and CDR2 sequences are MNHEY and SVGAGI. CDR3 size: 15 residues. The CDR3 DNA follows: TGTGCCAGCAGTCTACAGGGGATTAAGGAAGAGACCCAGTACTTC. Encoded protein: CASSLQGIKEETQYF.

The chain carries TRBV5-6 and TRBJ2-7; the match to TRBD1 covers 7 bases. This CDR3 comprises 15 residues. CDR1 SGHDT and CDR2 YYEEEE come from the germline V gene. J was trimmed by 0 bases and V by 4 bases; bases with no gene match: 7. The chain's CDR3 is CASSELDRVSYEQYF. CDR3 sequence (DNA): TGTGCCAGCAGCGAGCTAGACAGGGTCTCCTACGAGCAGTACTTC.

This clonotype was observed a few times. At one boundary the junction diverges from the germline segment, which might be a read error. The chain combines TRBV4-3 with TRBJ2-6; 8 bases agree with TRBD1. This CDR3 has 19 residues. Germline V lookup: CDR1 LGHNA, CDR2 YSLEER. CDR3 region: CASSQDEGQGASGANVPTF. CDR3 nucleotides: TGCGCCAGCAGCCAAGACGAGGGCCAGGGGGCATCTGGGGCCAACGTCCCGACTTTC.

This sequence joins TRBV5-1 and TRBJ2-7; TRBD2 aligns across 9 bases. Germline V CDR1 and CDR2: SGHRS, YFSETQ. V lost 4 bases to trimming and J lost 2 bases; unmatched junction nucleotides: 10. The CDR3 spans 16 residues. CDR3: CASSQGRLAETYEQYF. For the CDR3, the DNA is TGCGCCAGCAGCCAGGGTAGACTAGCGGAGACCTACGAGCAGTACTTC.

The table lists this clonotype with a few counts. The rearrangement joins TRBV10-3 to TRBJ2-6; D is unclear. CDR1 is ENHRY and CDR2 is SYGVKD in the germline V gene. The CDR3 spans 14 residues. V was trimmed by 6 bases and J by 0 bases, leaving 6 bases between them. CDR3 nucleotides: TGTGCCATCAGGCAGCCCTCTGGGGCCAACGTCCTGACTTTC. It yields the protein CAIRQPSGANVLTF.

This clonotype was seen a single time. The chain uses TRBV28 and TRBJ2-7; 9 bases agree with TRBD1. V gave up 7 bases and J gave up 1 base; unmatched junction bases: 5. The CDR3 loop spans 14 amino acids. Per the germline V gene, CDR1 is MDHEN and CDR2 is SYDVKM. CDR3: CASTDDRGSYEQYF. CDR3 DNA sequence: TGTGCCAGCACCGACGACAGGGGGTCCTACGAGCAGTACTTC.